These 31 T cell receptor beta chains were all obtained from the same sample, sequenced in a study of blood T cell repertoires in COVID-19. Generated by immunoSEQ multiplex PCR, the TCRdb table keeps only in-frame clones and is missing some. The table lists some 140,000 clones, about 89% of them singletons. Sequencing input: peripheral blood. The origin of the receptors is a man in his fifties or sixties with acute or convalescent COVID-19.

The chain uses TRBV6-1 and TRBJ1-1, with a weak D call TRBD1 (5 bases). V dropped 1 base and J dropped 1 base, with 7 bases sitting between them. Germline V gene data show CDR1 as MNHNS and CDR2 as SASEGT. The CDR3 extends over 14 amino acids. CDR3 sequence: CASSEGGQNTEAFF. The CDR3, as DNA: TGTGCCAGCAGTGAAGGGGGCCAGAACACTGAAGCTTTCTTT.

V and J are TRBV21-1 and TRBJ1-1; the table's D call, TRBD1, was not checked against the DNA. TRBV21-1 is labeled a pseudogene. The CDR3 extends over 15 amino acids. CDR3: CASSKGQGTNTEAFF. In DNA form, the CDR3 reads TGTGCCAGCAGCAAAGGACAGGGGACGAACACTGAAGCTTTCTTT.

This clone has a handful of counts. The V gene is TRBV5-1, the J gene TRBJ2-1; D may be TRBD2 (6 bases). Germline V gene data show CDR1 as SGHRS and CDR2 as YFSETQ. The V gene lost 7 bases and the J gene lost 6 bases, with 17 bases spanning the gap. The CDR3 contains 14 residues. CDR3 bases: TGCGCCAGCTGGCTAGCGACAGACCGCAATGAGCAGTTCTTC. This gives the protein CASWLATDRNEQFF.

The rearrangement joins TRBV19 to TRBJ2-3; 10 bases agree with TRBD2. This CDR3 is built from 16 residues. V lost 7 bases to trimming and J lost 4 bases; unmatched junction nucleotides: 11. From germline, CDR1 is LNHDA and CDR2 SQIVND (reference sequence). CDR3 sequence: CASKERGGSHPDTQYF. CDR3 DNA sequence: TGTGCCAGTAAGGAGCGGGGGGGATCCCACCCAGATACGCAGTATTTT.

The V call is TRBV30, the J call TRBJ2-3; tentatively, D is TRBD1 (5 bases). With 5 bases removed from V and 4 bases from J, the gap between germline ends came to 13 bases. The CDR3 spans 13 residues. CDR1 and CDR2 from the germline V gene are GTSNPN and SVGIG (reference sequence). The CDR3 sequence: CAWDRKYSDTQYF. CDR3 nucleotide sequence: TGTGCCTGGGACAGAAAGTACTCAGATACGCAGTATTTT.

This sequence joins TRBV28 and TRBJ1-2; D is unclear. V was cut by 7 bases and J by 2 bases, with 8 bases left in between. Germline-derived CDR1 and CDR2 are MDHEN and SYDVKM. CDR3 length equals 12 residues. CDR3 residues: CASTDGNYGYTF. The CDR3 DNA reads TGTGCCAGCACTGACGGGAACTATGGCTACACCTTC.

The chain carries TRBV7-2 and TRBJ2-7; D unclear. The ends were cut back, 3 bases at V and 2 bases at J, with 11 bases in the middle. Germline CDR1 is SGHTA and CDR2 is FQGNSA. The CDR3 loop spans 14 amino acids. The CDR3 nucleotides read TGTGCCAGCAGCTTCCAATCCGGTGCCTACGAGCAGTACTTC. It encodes CASSFQSGAYEQYF.

The chain links TRBV4-1 to TRBJ1-5; 9 bases fit TRBD1. Germline loops: CDR1 MGHRA, CDR2 YSYEKL. CDR3 size: 15 residues. V lost 1 base and J lost 6; bases outside the gene matches: 4. DNA of the CDR3: TGCGCCAGCAGCCAAGGAGGGACAGGGAGTCAGCCCCAGCATTTT. Translation gives CASSQGGTGSQPQHF.

The V and J genes are TRBV5-1 and TRBJ1-6; D call uncertain. CDR3 length: 15 residues. In germline, CDR1 is SGHRS, CDR2 YFSETQ. Trimming left V 4 bases short and J 4 bases short, with 12 bases between. This CDR3 reads CASSIPEGYNSPLHF. The CDR3 DNA is TGCGCCAGCAGCATCCCGGAGGGTTATAATTCACCCCTCCACTTT. The full variable domain, its missing parts supplied by reference TRBV5-1 and TRBJ1-6, is KAGVTQTPRYLIKTRGQQVTLSCSPISGHRSVSWYQQTPGQGLQFLFEYFSETQRNKGNFPGRFSGRQFSNSRSEMNVSTLELGDSALYLCASSIPEGYNSPLHFGNGTRLTVT.

The chain recombines TRBV28 with TRBJ2-5; possible D gene TRBD1, 5 bases. The CDR3 totals 13 residues. Germline CDR1 MDHEN, CDR2 SYDVKM. V was clipped by 7 bases and J by 5 bases, with 14 bases between them. The CDR3 here is CASIRAGLETQYF. The DNA for the CDR3 is TGTGCCAGCATACGTGCAGGGTTGGAGACCCAGTACTTC.

The genes are TRBV19 and TRBJ1-2; 7 nucleotides align to TRBD1. Germline CDR1 and CDR2: LNHDA and SQIVND (reference sequence). V was pared by 6 bases and J by 8 bases, with 9 bases of the junction left unmatched. The CDR3 covers 13 residues. The CDR3 coding sequence is TGTGCCAGTAGATCAACAGGGGCCGACGGCTACACCTTC. Translating gives CASRSTGADGYTF.

The V and J genes are TRBV5-8 and TRBJ2-5, with a weak D call TRBD2 (6 bases). The CDR3 has 18 residues. The germline V gene encodes CDR1 SGHTS and CDR2 YDEGEE. V was shortened by 5 bases and J by 1 base, with 24 bases between the two germline ends. The CDR3 DNA sequence: TGTGCCAGCAGTAATGGCCGGGTTCTGATGGGGGGCCAAGAGACCCAGTACTTC. Amino acid sequence: CASSNGRVLMGGQETQYF.

The CDR3 nucleotides read TGTGCCAGCAGCCAAGAACAGGCAACCGGAGCTTTCTTT. The encoded protein is CASSQEQATGAFF. This chain links TRBV3-1 (or the pseudogene TRBV3-2) with TRBJ1-1, with D possibly being TRBD1 (5 bases). The CDR3 runs 13 residues. Germline-derived CDR1 and CDR2 are LGHDT and YNNKEL (reference sequence). With 0 bases removed from V and 10 bases from J, the gap between germline ends came to 12 bases.

The chain is built from TRBV6-5 and TRBJ1-2; unclear D gene. Trimming removed 0 bases from V and 7 bases from J, with 12 bases in between. CDR1 is MNHEY, CDR2 SVGAGI, per germline. CDR3 length: 14 amino acids. The CDR3, as DNA: TGTGCCAGCAGTTACTCGAACGCGGGAACTGGCTACACCTTC. It encodes CASSYSNAGTGYTF.

This chain connects TRBV5-1 to TRBJ2-3; D call uncertain. The CDR3 contains 14 residues. CDR1 is SGHRS, CDR2 YFSETQ, per germline. Trimming removed 3 bases at V and 6 bases at J, with 14 bases between. The CDR3 sequence: CASSSLLTGDTQYF. Written as DNA, the CDR3 is TGCGCCAGCAGCTCTCTTCTAACCGGGGATACGCAGTATTTT.

This clone was counted a single time. V and J are TRBV6-1 and TRBJ1-2; D perhaps matches TRBD1 (5 bases). V lost 2 bases and J 1 base, leaving 14 bases between the germline ends. The CDR3 totals 16 residues. Germline CDR1 reads MNHNS; CDR2 reads SASEGT. The CDR3 reads CASSEFRRQLNYGYTF. CDR3 DNA: TGTGCCAGCAGTGAATTTCGCCGACAGCTTAACTATGGCTACACCTTC.

The chain carries TRBV19 and TRBJ2-2; D is unclear. This CDR3 has 14 residues. Deletions cut 1 base from V and 1 base from J, with 4 bases between. Germline loops: CDR1 LNHDA, CDR2 SQIVND (reference sequence). The CDR3 is CASSIVGNTGELFF. The DNA of the CDR3 is TGTGCCAGTAGTATAGTCGGGAACACCGGGGAGCTGTTTTTT.

V gene TRBV5-4 combines with J gene TRBJ2-2, with TRBD2 as a possible D gene (6 bases). Germline V lookup: CDR1 SGHNT, CDR2 YYREEE (reference sequence). Trimming removed 4 bases from V and 0 bases from J, with 13 bases in between. The CDR3 consists of 16 residues. CDR3 nucleotide sequence: TGTGCCAGCAGCCTGACTAGAGCTTCGAACACCGGGGAGCTGTTTTTT. This sequence encodes CASSLTRASNTGELFF.

The rearrangement joins TRBV5-1 to TRBJ1-5; 7 bases agree with TRBD1. The CDR3 is 16 residues long. CDR1 is SGHRS, CDR2 YFSETQ, per germline. V shed 4 bases, J shed 6 bases, and the junction held 13 bases outside the gene matches. The CDR3 spells CASSGHPGHRGQPQHF. For the CDR3, the DNA is TGCGCCAGCAGCGGCCACCCTGGGCACAGGGGTCAGCCCCAGCATTTT.

This chain uses TRBV19 with TRBJ1-5; 9 nucleotides align to TRBD1. V trimming: 6 bases; J trimming: 3 bases; junction bases outside the gene matches: 15. CDR1 LNHDA and CDR2 SQIVND come from the germline V gene (reference sequence). The CDR3 extends over 18 amino acids. This chain's CDR3 is CASRSQDRGLYYNQPQHF. CDR3 in DNA: TGTGCCAGTAGATCGCAGGACAGGGGTTTGTATTACAATCAGCCCCAGCATTTT.

The gene calls are TRBV7-2 and TRBJ2-7, with 9 bases matching TRBD1. Germline-derived CDR1 and CDR2 are SGHTA and FQGNSA. Trimming took 5 bases from V and 6 from J; bases not matched to a gene: 8. CDR3 size: 14 residues. CDR3 in amino acids: CASSEDTGGFEQYF. CDR3 nucleotide sequence: TGTGCCAGCAGCGAAGACACAGGGGGCTTCGAGCAGTACTTC. The variable domain in full, with the rest retrieved from reference TRBV7-2 and TRBJ2-7, is GAGVSQSPSNKVTEKGKDVELRCDPISGHTALYWYRQSLGQGLEFLIYFQGNSAPDKSGLPSDRFSAERTGGSVSTLTIQRTQQEDSAVYLCASSEDTGGFEQYFGPGTRLTVT.

The chain couples TRBV6-6 to TRBJ2-7, with 7 bases that match TRBD1. Germline V gene lookup returns CDR1 MNHNY and CDR2 SVGAGI (reference sequence). The CDR3 consists of 14 residues. The ends lost 6 bases at V and 3 bases at J; junction bases unmatched: 8. The CDR3: CASRGQSIGYEQYF. CDR3 in DNA: TGTGCCAGCAGGGGACAGTCGATAGGCTACGAGCAGTACTTC.

The table lists this clone with a count of one. V and J are TRBV18 and TRBJ1-1, with no clear D. The CDR3 has 13 residues. CDR1 is KGHSH, CDR2 LQKENI, per germline. The V gene lost 0 bases and the J gene lost 5 bases, with 7 bases spanning the gap. The CDR3 here is CASSPPSGTEAFF. The DNA for the CDR3 is TGTGCCAGCTCACCACCGTCGGGGACTGAAGCTTTCTTT.

The J gene is TRBJ1-4, the V gene TRBV9; D is ambiguous. CDR1 is SGDLS and CDR2 is YYNGEE in the germline V gene. Trimming cost V 0 bases and J 7 bases, with 7 bases left between them. CDR3 length: 13 amino acids. The CDR3 nucleotides read TGTGCCAGCAGCGTAGACCCTACTGAAAAACTGTTTTTT. Its protein is CASSVDPTEKLFF.

CDR3 sequence (DNA): TGTGCCAGCAGCCCGCCGGGAACCCCGGCCACCGGGGAGCTGTTTTTT. Protein product: CASSPPGTPATGELFF. The chain couples TRBV7-2 to TRBJ2-2, with D perhaps matching TRBD2 (5 bases). The CDR3 spans 16 residues. V was shortened by 5 bases and J by 4 bases, with 17 bases between the two germline ends. Germline CDR1 is SGHTA and CDR2 is FQGNSA. The complete variable domain, with remaining parts taken from reference TRBV7-2 and TRBJ2-2, reads GAGVSQSPSNKVTEKGKDVELRCDPISGHTALYWYRQSLGQGLEFLIYFQGNSAPDKSGLPSDRFSAERTGGSVSTLTIQRTQQEDSAVYLCASSPPGTPATGELFFGEGSRLTVL.

Of note for this clone: The CDR3 does not close with the conserved phenylalanine or tryptophan, likely indicating a read error. This chain links TRBV15 with TRBJ1-2, with no clear D. V lost 1 base and J lost 5, with 14 bases in between. This CDR3 is 15 amino acids long. Germline assignment: CDR1 LNHNV and CDR2 YYDKDF (reference sequence). This CDR3 reads CATSRAAEGVYGYTL. CDR3 in DNA: TGTGCCACCAGCAGAGCGGCCGAGGGAGTTTATGGCTACACCCTC.

The chain is built from TRBV6-5 and TRBJ1-5; 7 nucleotides match TRBD1. In germline, CDR1 is MNHEY, CDR2 SVGAGI. J gave up 5 bases and V 6 bases, and 10 bases lay outside the gene matches. This CDR3 has 15 residues. The CDR3 DNA reads as TGTGCCAGCAGCGCCGGACAGGTTAGGGATCAGCCCCAGCATTTT. This gives the protein CASSAGQVRDQPQHF.

V usage is TRBV30 and J usage is TRBJ2-1; 7 nucleotides align to TRBD2. CDR3 length: 15 amino acids. Germline values: CDR1 GTSNPN, CDR2 SVGIG (reference sequence). The trim removed 0 bases at V and 6 bases at J, leaving 8 bases unmatched. The CDR3 is CAWSVGGKRLNEQFF. In DNA form, the CDR3 reads TGTGCCTGGAGTGTGGGAGGGAAAAGACTCAATGAGCAGTTCTTC.

This sequence joins TRBV27 and TRBJ1-5; 12 bases align to TRBD1. With V trimmed by 3 bases and J by 6 bases, 6 bases remained unmatched. Germline assignment: CDR1 MNHEY and CDR2 SMNVEV (reference sequence). The CDR3 runs 16 residues. The DNA of the CDR3 is TGTGCCAGCAGTTTGTACGGGACAGGGGGCGGTCAGCCCCAGCATTTT. It is translated as CASSLYGTGGGQPQHF.

The gene calls are TRBV28 and TRBJ2-3; possibly TRBD1 for D (6 bases). CDR1 and CDR2 (germline): MDHEN, SYDVKM. The CDR3 spans 13 residues. V lost 8 bases to trimming and J lost 2 bases, with 11 bases between them. CDR3 residues: CASWGQYTDTQYF. For the CDR3, the DNA is TGTGCCAGCTGGGGACAATACACAGATACGCAGTATTTT.

The CDR3 spells CASSQDGGYYGYTF. As DNA, the CDR3 is TGTGCCAGCAGCCAAGATGGCGGTTATTATGGCTACACCTTC. This sequence joins TRBV14 and TRBJ1-2, with D unresolved. V dropped 0 bases and J dropped 5 bases, with 10 bases sitting between them. The germline gives CDR1 SGHDN, CDR2 FVKESK. CDR3 length: 14 residues.